The rows below give T cell receptor beta chains drawn from one sample of a study of shared clonotypes between healthy human individuals. The method was immunoSEQ multiplex PCR; TCRdb's version includes in-frame clones alone and lacks a portion of them. This table has under 1,100,000 clones, about three quarters appearing once. The sequencing input was memory CD4+ T cells sorted from blood. Receptors were obtained from a man aged 18 to 29 in good health. CDR3s include the opening cysteine and the closing phenylalanine or tryptophan.

>TRBJ1-1|11|TRBV29-1
CSVSTVVEAFF
>TRBJ2-3|17|TRBV5-4
CASSLVGGLSSGDTQYF
>TRBJ2-7|15|TRBV5-1
CASSPRTGAVYEQYF
>TRBJ1-1|13|TRBV2
CANRQGAHTEAFF
>TRBJ2-1|17|TRBV5-6
CASSLVISGLAYNEQFF
>TRBJ1-3|17|TRBV2
CASKPPRTPNSGNTIYF
>TRBJ2-5|14|TRBV5-6
CASSLALYQETQYF
>TRBJ1-5|12|TRBV29-1
CSVETGGSAQHF
>TRBJ1-5|14|TRBV9
CASSSGPANQPQHF
>TRBJ2-5|15|TRBV27
CASSSPGTYKETQYF
>TRBJ1-1|12|TRBV10-1
CASSDFQGRAFF
>TRBJ2-7|16|TRBV5-1
CASSLTSGGASYEQYF
>TRBJ1-4|11|TRBV6-1
CASAPNGKLFF
>TRBJ1-1|13|TRBV2
CASTVPGNTEAFF
>TRBJ2-4|14|TRBV4-3
CASSQDQGTNIQYF
>TRBJ1-1|13|TRBV7-9
CASSLGGETEAFF
>TRBJ1-6|14|TRBV5-5
CASTRTGVGSPLHF
>TRBJ2-1|14|TRBV2
CASSTWDRAAEQFF